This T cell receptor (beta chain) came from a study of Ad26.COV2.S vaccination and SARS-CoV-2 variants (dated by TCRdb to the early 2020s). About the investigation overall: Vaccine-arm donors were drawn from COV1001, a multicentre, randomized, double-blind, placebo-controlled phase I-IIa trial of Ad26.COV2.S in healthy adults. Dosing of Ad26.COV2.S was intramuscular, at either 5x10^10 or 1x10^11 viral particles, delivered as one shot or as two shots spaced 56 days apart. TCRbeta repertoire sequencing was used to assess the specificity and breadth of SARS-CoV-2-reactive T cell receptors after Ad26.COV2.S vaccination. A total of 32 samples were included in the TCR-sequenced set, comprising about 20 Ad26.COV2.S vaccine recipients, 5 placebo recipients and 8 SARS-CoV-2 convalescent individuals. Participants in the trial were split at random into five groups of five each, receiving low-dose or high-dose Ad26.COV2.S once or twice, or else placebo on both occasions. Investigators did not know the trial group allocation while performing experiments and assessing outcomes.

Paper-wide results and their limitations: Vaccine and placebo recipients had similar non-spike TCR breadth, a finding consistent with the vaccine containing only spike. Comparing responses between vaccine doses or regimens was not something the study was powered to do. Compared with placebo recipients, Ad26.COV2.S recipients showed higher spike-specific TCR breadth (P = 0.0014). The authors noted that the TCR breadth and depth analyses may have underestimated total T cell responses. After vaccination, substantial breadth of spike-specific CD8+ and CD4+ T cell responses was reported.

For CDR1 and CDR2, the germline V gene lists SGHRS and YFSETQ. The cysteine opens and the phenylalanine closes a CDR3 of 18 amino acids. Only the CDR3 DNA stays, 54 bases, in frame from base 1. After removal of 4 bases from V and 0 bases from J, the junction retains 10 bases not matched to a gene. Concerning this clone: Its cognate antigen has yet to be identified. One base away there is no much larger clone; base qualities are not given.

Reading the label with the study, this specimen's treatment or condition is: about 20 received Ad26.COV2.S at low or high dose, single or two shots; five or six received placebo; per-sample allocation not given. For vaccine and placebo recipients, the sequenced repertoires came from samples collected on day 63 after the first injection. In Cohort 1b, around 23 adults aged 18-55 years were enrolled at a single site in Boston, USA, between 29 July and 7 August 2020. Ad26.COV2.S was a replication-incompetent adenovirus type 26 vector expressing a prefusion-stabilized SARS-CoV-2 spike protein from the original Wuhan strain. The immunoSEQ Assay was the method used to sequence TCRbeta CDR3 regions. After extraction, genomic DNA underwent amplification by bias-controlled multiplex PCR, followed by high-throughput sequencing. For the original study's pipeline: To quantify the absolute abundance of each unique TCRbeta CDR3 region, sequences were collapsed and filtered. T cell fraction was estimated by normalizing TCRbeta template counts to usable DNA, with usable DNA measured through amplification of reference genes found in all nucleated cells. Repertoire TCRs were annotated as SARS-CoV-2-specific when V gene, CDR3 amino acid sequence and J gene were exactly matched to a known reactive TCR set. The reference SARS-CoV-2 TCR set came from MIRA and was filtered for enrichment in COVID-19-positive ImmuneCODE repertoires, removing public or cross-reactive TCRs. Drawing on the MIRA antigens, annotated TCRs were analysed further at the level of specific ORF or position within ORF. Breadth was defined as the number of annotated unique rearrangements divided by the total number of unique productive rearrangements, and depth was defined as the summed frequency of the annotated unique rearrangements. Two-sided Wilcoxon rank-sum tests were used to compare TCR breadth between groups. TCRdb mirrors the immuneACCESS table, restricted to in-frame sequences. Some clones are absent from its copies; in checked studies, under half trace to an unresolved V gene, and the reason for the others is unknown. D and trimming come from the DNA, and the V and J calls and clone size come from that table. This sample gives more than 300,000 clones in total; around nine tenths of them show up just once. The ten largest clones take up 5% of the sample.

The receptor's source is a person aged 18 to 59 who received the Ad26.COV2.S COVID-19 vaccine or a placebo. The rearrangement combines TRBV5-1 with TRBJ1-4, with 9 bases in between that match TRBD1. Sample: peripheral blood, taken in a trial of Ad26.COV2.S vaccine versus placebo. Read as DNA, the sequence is TGCGCCAGCAGCGACGAGCCACAGGGGGCTGCAACTAATGAAAAACTGTTTTTT. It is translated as CASSDEPQGAATNEKLFF. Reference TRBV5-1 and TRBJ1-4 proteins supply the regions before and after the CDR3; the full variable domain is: KAGVTQTPRYLIKTRGQQVTLSCSPISGHRSVSWYQQTPGQGLQFLFEYFSETQRNKGNFPGRFSGRQFSNSRSEMNVSTLELGDSALYLCASSDEPQGAATNEKLFFGSGTQLSVL.